The clone carrying this T cell receptor beta chain showed up many times. Antigen specificity is unknown. It was unsorted whole blood that yielded blood RNA, and germline DNA was also extracted. The patients lived with chronic HBV infection and had not yet received any treatment. The data were obtained in a study of tumor-infiltrating lymphocytes in primary liver carcinoma. Regarding the study as a whole: Lower overlap was observed for tumor-adjacent and tumor-blood pairs relative to tumor region pairs.

This CDR3 region has 17 residues. V was trimmed by 8 bases and J by 0 bases, leaving 24 bases between them. CDR1 is SQVTM and CDR2 is ANQGSEA in the germline V gene. Priming with a constant-region primer yielded TCR beta cDNA from roughly 490 ng total RNA. Three rounds of nested multiplex PCR with slightly modified ARM-PCR produced TCR beta libraries. The two initial PCR rounds, around 10 cycles each, used TRBV1-TRBV30 forward and C-beta reverse primers. TCRdb called the multiplex PCR reads again in MiXCR, with one record for every CDR3 protein. This repertoire shows 310,000 or so distinct CDR3 sequences, about 50% found once; its top ten account for 15% to 20%.

Source material: peripheral blood. This TCR came from a woman in her twenties or thirties with primary liver carcinoma and hepatitis B virus infection. The V and J genes are TRBV29-1 and TRBJ2-3; possible D gene TRBD1, 6 bases. CDR3 coding DNA: TGCAGCACAAATCCGGGACACCGAAACCCTAGCACAGATACGCAGTATTTT. Translation: CSTNPGHRNPSTDTQYF.